This T cell receptor beta chain came from a study of T cell repertoires in cytomegalovirus infection. Germline trimming cut 6 bases from V and 4 bases from J; bases unmatched to any gene: 9. Germline V gene lookup returns CDR1 SGHTA and CDR2 FQGNSA. This CDR3 comprises 15 residues. A word on this clonotype: What it binds is unknown.

TCRdb used MiXCR to reprocess the reads, holding one entry per CDR3 protein. The table shows approximately 340,000 distinct CDR3 sequences, with almost 30% occurring only once. This receptor was obtained from a human donor in good health (CMV status not recorded). Some clones in this sample may be carry-over from other donors' samples. The material was cultured PBMCs, obtained from culture after CMV antigen stimulation. The genes are TRBV7-2 and TRBJ2-5; 9 bases fit TRBD1. The CDR3 reads CASSFGTGTSETQYF. CDR3 coding DNA: TGTGCCAGCAGTTTCGGGACAGGGACTTCAGAGACCCAGTACTTC.